This note documents a single TCR beta chain sequence. Its antigen remains unknown. V lost 3 bases, J lost 5 bases, and 4 bases stayed unmatched. Germline V gene data show CDR1 as MGHRA and CDR2 as YSYEKL. The CDR3 contains 14 residues. This entry is derived from a study of cytomegalovirus exposure and HLA in healthy donors. Overall study results and limits: As a later analysis showed, several of the most significant clusters appeared to be linked to common viral pathogens. A missense variant in DCLRE1C was later tied to TCR beta V- and J-gene trimming.

The PCR was carried out with 60 Vbeta primers and 13 Jbeta primers. Profiled with immunoSEQ multiplex PCR; TCRdb holds only in-frame clones, not every one. The data hold approximately 100,000 clones, with about 79% observed a single time. Among the donors, all were healthy bone marrow donors. Input material: PBMCs. This receptor was identified in a man aged 50-60 years in good health and CMV-seropositive. The chain employs TRBV4-1 and TRBJ2-3; 8 positions agree with TRBD2. The CDR3 here is CASSHPGGRDTQYF. CDR3 DNA: TGCGCCAGCAGCCACCCGGGGGGGAGAGATACGCAGTATTTT.